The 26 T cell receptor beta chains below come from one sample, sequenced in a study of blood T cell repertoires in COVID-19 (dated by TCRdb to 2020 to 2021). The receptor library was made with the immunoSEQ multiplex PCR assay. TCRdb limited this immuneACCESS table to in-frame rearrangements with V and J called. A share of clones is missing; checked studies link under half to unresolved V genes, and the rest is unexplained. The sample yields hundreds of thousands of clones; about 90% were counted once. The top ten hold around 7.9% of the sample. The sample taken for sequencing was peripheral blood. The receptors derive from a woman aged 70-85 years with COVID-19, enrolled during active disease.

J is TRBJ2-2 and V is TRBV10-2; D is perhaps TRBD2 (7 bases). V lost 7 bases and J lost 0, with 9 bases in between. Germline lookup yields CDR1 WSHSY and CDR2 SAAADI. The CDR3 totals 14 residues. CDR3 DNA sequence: TGCGCCAGCAAGGGGGGGCCGAACACCGGGGAGCTGTTTTTT. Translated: CASKGGPNTGELFF.

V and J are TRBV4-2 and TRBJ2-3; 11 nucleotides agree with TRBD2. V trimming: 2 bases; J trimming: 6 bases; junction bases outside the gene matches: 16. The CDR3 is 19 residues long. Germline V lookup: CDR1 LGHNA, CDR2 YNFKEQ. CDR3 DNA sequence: TGTGCCAGCAGCCAAAAAGGCCAATCCGTAGCGGGGGGGAAGGATACGCAGTATTTT. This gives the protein CASSQKGQSVAGGKDTQYF.

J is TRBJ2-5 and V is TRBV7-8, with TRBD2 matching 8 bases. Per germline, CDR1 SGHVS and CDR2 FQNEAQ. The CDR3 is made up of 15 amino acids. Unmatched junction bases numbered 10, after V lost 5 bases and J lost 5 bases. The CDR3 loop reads CASSRGGGPRETQYF. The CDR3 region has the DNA TGTGCCAGCAGCCGAGGCGGGGGGCCCCGGGAGACCCAGTACTTC.

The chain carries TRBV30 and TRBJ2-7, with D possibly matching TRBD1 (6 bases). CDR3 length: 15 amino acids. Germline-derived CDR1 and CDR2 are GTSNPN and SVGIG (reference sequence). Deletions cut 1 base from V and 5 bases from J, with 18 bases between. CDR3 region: CAWSAPTGLRHEQYF. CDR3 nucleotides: TGTGCCTGGAGTGCCCCGACAGGTTTGCGACACGAGCAGTACTTC.

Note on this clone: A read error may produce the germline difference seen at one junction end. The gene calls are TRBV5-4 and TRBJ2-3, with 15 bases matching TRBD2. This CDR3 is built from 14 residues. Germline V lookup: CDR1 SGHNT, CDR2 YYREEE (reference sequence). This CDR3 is CASSAASGTSGGPF. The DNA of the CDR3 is TGTGCCAGCAGCGCAGCGTCCGGGACTAGCGGGGGGCCTTTT.

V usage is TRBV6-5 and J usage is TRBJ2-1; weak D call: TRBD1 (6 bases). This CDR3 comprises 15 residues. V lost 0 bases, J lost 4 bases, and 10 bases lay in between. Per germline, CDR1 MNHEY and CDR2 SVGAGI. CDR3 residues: CASSYSGARYNEQFF. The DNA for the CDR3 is TGTGCCAGCAGTTACTCGGGGGCGAGGTACAATGAGCAGTTCTTC.

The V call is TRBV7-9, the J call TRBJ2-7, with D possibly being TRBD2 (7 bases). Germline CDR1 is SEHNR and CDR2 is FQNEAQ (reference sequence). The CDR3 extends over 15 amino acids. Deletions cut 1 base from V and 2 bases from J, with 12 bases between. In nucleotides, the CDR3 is TGTGCCAGCAGCTTAGAGGGAGGGGGAACCTACGAGCAGTACTTC. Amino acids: CASSLEGGGTYEQYF.

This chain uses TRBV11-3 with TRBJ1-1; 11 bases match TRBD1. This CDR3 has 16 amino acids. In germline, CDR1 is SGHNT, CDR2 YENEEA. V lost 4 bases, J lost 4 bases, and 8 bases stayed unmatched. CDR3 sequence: CASSSGQGARGTEAFF. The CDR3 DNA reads TGTGCCAGCAGCTCCGGACAGGGGGCGCGAGGCACTGAAGCTTTCTTT. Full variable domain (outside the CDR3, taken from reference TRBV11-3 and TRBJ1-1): EAGVVQSPRYKIIEKKQPVAFWCNPISGHNTLYWYLQNLGQGPELLIRYENEEAVDDSQLPKDRFSAERLKGVDSTLKIQPAELGDSAVYLCASSSGQGARGTEAFFGQGTRLTVV.

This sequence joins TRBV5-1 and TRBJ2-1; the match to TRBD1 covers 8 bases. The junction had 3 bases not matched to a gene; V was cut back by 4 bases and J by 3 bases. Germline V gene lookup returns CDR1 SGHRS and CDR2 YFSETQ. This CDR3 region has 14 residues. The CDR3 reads CASSQGQGYNEQFF. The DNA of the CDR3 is TGCGCCAGCAGCCAAGGACAGGGCTACAATGAGCAGTTCTTC.

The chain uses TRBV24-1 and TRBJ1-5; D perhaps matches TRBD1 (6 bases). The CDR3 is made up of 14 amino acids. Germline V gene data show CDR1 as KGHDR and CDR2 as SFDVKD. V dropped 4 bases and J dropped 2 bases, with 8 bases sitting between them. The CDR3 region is CATSEQGGNQPQHF. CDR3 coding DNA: TGTGCCACCAGTGAACAGGGAGGCAATCAGCCCCAGCATTTT.

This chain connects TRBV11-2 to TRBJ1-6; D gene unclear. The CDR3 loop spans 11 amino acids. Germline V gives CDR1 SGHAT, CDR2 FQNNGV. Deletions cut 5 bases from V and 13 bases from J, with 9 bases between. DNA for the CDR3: TGTGCCAGCAGCCCCGGGATGCCCCTCCACTTT. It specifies CASSPGMPLHF. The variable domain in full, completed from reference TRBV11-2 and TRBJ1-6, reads EAGVAQSPRYKIIEKRQSVAFWCNPISGHATLYWYQQILGQGPKLLIQFQNNGVVDDSQLPKDRFSAERLKGVDSTLKIQPAKLEDSAVYLCASSPGMPLHFGNGTRLTVT.

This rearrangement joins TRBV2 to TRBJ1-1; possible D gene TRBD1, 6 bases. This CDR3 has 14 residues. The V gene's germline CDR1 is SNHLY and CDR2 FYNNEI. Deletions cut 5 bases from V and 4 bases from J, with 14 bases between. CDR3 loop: CASSSIPGATEAFF. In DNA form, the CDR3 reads TGTGCCAGCAGTTCGATTCCAGGGGCCACTGAAGCTTTCTTT.

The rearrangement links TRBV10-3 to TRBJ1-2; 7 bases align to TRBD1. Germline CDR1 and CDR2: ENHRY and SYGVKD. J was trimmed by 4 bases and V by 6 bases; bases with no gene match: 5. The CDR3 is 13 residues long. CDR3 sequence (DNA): TGTGCCATCAGCGGGACAGTTATCTATGGCTACACCTTC. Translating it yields CAISGTVIYGYTF.

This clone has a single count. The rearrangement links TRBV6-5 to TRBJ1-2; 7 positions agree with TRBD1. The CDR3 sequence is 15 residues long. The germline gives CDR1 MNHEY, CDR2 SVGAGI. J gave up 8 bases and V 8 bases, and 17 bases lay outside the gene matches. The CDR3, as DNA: TGTGCCAGCCTCCAGACAGGGATCGGAGGTGGCGGCTACACCTTC. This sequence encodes CASLQTGIGGGGYTF.

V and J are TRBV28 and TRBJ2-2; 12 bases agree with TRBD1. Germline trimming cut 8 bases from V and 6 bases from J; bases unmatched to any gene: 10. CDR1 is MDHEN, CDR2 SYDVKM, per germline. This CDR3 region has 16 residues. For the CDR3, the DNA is TGTGCCAGCGGCTCCCCCGGGACAGGGGGCTCCGGGGAGCTGTTTTTT. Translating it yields CASGSPGTGGSGELFF.

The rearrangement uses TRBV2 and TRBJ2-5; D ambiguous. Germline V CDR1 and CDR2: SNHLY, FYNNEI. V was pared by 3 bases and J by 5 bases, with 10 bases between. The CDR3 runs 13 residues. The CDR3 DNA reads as TGTGCCAGCAGTGATCGACTGAGGGAGACCCAGTACTTC. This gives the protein CASSDRLRETQYF.

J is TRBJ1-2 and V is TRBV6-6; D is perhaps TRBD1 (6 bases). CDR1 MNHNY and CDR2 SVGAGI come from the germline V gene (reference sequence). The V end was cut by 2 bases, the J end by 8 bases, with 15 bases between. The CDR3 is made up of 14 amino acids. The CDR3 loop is CASSYLRQDGGYTF. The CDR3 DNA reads TGTGCCAGCAGTTACCTCCGACAGGATGGAGGCTACACCTTC.

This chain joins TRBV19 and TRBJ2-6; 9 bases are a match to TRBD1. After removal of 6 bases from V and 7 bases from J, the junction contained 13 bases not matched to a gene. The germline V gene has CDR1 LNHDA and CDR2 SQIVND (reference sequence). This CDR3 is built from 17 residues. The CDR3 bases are TGTGCCAGTAGGATTCCGCGGGACAGGGAAGGAGCCAACGTCCTGACTTTC. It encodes CASRIPRDREGANVLTF.

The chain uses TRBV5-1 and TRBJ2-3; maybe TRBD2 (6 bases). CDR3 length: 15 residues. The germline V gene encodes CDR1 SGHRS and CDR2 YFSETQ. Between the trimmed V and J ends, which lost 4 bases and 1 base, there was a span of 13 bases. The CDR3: CASSKGLSRTDTQYF. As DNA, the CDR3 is TGCGCCAGCAGCAAGGGACTTTCACGCACAGATACGCAGTATTTT.

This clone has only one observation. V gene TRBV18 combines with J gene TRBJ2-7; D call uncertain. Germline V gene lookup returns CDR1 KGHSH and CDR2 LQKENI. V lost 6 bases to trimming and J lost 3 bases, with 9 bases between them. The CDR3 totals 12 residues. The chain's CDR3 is CASSLTNYEQYF. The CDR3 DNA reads TGTGCCAGCTCCCTAACGAACTACGAGCAGTACTTC.

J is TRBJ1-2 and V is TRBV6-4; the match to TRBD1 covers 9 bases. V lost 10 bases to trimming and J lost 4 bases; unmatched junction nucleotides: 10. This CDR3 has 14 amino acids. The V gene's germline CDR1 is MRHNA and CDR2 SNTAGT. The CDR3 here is CANSDRGKGYGYTF. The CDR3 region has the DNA TGTGCCAACTCAGACAGGGGGAAAGGCTATGGCTACACCTTC.

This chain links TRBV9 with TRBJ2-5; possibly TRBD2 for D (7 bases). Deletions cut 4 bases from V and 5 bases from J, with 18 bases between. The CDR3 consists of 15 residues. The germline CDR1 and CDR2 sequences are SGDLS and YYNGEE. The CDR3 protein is CASSSRGANAETQYF. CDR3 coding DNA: TGTGCCAGCAGCTCCCGGGGGGCGAACGCGGAGACCCAGTACTTC.

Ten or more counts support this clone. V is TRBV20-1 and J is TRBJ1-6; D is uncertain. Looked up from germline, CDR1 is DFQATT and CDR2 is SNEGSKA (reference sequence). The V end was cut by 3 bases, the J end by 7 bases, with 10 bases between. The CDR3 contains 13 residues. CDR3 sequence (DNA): TGCAGTGCTAGTAAACAGAGAAATTCACCCCTCCACTTT. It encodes CSASKQRNSPLHF.

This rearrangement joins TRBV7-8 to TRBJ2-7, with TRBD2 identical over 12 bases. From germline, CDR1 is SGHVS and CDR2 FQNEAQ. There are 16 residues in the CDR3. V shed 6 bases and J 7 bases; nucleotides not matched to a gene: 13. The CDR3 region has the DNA TGTGCCAGCAGTTTTGACCCTAGCGGGGGGGCAAGAGAGCAGTACTTC. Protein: CASSFDPSGGAREQYF.

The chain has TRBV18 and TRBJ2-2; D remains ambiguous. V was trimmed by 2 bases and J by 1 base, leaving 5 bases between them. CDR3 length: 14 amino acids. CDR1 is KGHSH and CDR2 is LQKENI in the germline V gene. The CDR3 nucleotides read TGTGCCAGCTCACCAGAGAAGAACACCGGGGAGCTGTTTTTT. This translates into CASSPEKNTGELFF.

The CDR3 protein is CATSRDLEWGDEQFF. The CDR3 region has the DNA TGTGCCACCAGCAGAGACCTCGAGTGGGGCGATGAGCAGTTCTTC. The chain joins TRBV15 to TRBJ2-1, with a weak D call TRBD1 (5 bases). V shed 0 bases and J shed 8 bases, with 14 bases lying between them. CDR1 LNHNV and CDR2 YYDKDF come from the germline V gene (reference sequence). This CDR3 spans 15 amino acids.